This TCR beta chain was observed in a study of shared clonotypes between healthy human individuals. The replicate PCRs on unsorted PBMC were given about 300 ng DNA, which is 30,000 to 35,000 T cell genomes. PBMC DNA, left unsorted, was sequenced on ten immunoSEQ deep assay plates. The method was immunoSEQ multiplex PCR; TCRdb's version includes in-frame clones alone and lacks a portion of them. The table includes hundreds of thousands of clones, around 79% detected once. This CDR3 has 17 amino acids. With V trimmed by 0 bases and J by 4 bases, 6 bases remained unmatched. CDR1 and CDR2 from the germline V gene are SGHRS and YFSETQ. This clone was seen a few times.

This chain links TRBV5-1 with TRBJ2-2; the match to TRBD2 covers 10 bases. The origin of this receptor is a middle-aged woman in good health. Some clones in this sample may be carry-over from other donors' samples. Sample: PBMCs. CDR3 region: CASSLGLAGLGTGELFF. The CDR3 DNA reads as TGCGCCAGCAGCTTGGGACTAGCGGGCTTGGGCACCGGGGAGCTGTTTTTT.